This T cell receptor beta chain was recovered during a study of blood T cell repertoires in COVID-19. Assay used: immunoSEQ multiplex PCR; TCRdb lists only in-frame clones, some missing. The table includes under 200,000 clones, roughly 85% detected once. Germline loops: CDR1 SGHTA, CDR2 FQGNSA. V shed 2 bases and J shed 4 bases, with 14 bases lying between them. The CDR3 contains 15 residues. This TCR derives from an elderly woman with acute or convalescent COVID-19. The sample taken for sequencing was peripheral blood. The V call is TRBV7-2, the J call TRBJ1-2; D gene ambiguous. In DNA, the CDR3 is TGTGCCAGCAGCTTATACGGAAACCCGGGCTATGGCTACACCTTC. Its translation: CASSLYGNPGYGYTF.